The clone carrying this T cell receptor (beta chain) was counted between two and nine times. Sequencing was performed with immunoSEQ multiplex PCR; in TCRdb, only in-frame clones are kept and a portion is missing. The sample contains about 140,000 clones, less than 85% of which appear only once. V shed 0 bases, J shed 0 bases, and the junction held 10 bases outside the gene matches. The CDR3 contains 18 residues. CDR1 LGHDT and CDR2 YNNKEL come from the germline V gene (reference sequence). These data come from a study of blood T cell repertoires in COVID-19. In the study overall: The samples span acute and convalescent COVID-19 from the United States, Italy and Spain.

This chain connects TRBV3-1 (or the pseudogene TRBV3-2) to TRBJ2-7, with 8 bases identical to TRBD1. This TCR derives from a woman at least 80 years old in a cohort sampled during active or convalescent COVID-19. The source material was peripheral blood. The DNA for the CDR3 is TGTGCCAGCAGCCAAGATCATAGGACAGGGATACCCTCCTACGAGCAGTACGTC. It is translated as CASSQDHRTGIPSYEQYV.